This T cell receptor beta chain was profiled in a study of blood T cell repertoires in COVID-19. Study details: Sources were T cells, B-cell-depleted T cells, or PBMCs; the material itself was cDNA or gDNA.

Assay: immunoSEQ multiplex PCR; the TCRdb copy retains only in-frame clones and omits some. This sample has some 450,000 clones, with around 90% found just once. Germline V gene data show CDR1 as SGHVS and CDR2 as FQNEAQ. CDR3 length: 16 amino acids. Trimming pared 1 base from V and 7 bases from J, leaving 19 bases between. This chain joins TRBV7-8 and TRBJ2-5; no clear D. The sequence came from a man between 18 and 35 years old with COVID-19, enrolled during active disease. Sequencing was performed on peripheral blood. This CDR3 reads CASSLDLSRDMGTQYF. Here the CDR3 DNA reads TGTGCCAGCAGCTTAGATCTCAGCCGAGACATGGGGACCCAGTACTTC. Full variable domain (missing parts from reference TRBV7-8 and TRBJ2-5): GAGVSQSPRYKVAKRGQDVALRCDPISGHVSLFWYQQALGQGPEFLTYFQNEAQLDKSGLPSDRFFAERPEGSVSTLKIQRTQQEDSAVYLCASSLDLSRDMGTQYFGPGTRLLVL.